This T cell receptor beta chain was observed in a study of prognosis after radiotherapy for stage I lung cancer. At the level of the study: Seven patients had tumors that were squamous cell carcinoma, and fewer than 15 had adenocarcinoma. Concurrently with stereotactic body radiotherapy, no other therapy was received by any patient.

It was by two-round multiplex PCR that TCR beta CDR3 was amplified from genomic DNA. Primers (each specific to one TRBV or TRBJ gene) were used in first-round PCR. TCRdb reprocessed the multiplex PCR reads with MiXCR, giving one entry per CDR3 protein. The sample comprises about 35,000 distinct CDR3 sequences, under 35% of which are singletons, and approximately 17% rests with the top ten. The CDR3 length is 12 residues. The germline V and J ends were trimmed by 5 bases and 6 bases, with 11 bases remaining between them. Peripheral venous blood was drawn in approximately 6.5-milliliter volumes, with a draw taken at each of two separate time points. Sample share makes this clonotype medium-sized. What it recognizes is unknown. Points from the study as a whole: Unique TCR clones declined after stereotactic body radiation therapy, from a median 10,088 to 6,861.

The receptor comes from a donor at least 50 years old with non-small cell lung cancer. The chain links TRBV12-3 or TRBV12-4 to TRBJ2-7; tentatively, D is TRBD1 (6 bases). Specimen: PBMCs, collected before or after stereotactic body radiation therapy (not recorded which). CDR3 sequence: CASSLRGREQYF. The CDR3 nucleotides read TGTGCCAGCAGTCTCAGGGGTCGCGAGCAGTACTTC.